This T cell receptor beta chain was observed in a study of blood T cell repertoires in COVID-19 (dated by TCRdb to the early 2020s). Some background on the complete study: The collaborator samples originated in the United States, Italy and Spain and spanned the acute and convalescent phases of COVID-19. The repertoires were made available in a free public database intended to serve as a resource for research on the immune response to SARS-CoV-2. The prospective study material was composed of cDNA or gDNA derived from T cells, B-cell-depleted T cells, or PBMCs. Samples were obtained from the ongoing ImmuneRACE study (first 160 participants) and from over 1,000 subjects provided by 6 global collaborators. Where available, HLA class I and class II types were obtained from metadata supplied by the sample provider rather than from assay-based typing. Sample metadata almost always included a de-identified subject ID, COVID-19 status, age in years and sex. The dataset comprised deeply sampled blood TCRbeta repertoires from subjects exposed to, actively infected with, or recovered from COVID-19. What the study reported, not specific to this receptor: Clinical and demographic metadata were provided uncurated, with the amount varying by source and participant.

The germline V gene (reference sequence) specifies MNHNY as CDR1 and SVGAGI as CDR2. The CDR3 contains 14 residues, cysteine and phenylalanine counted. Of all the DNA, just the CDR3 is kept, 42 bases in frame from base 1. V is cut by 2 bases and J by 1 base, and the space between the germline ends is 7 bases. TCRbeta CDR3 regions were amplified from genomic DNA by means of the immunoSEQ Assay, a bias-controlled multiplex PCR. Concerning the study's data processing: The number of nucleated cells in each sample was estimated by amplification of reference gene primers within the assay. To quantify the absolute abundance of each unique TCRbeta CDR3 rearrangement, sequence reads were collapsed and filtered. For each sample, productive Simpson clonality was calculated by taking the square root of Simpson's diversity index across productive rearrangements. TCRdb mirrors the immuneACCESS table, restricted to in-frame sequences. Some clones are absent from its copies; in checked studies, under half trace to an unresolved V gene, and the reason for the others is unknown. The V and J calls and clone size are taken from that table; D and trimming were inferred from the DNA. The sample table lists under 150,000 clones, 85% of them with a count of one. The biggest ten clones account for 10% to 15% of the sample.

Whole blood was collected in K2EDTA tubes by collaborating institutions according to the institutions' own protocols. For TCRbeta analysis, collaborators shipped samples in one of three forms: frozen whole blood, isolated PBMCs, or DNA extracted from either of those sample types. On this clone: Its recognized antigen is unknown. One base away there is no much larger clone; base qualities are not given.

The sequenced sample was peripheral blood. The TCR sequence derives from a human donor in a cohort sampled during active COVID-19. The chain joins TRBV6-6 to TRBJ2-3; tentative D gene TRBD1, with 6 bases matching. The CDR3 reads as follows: CASSYHRGTDTQYF. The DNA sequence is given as TGTGCCAGCAGTTACCACAGGGGCACAGATACGCAGTATTTT.